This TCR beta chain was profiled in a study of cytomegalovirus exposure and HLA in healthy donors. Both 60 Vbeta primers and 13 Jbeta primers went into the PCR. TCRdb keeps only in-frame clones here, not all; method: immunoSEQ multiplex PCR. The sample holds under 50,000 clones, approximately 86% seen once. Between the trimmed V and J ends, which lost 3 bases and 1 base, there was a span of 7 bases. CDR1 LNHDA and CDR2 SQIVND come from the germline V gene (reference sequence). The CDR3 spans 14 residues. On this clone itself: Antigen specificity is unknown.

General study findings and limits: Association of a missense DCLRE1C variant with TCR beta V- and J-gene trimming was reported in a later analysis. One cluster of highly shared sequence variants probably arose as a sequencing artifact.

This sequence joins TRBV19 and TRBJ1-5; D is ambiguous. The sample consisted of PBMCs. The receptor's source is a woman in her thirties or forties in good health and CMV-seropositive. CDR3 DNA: TGTGCCAGTAGTATGTCACAAAGCAATCAGCCCCAGCATTTT. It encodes CASSMSQSNQPQHF.